One sample yielded the 22 T cell receptor beta chains listed below, sequenced in a study of brain T cells in children with intractable seizures. Assay: immunoSEQ multiplex PCR; the TCRdb copy retains only in-frame clones and omits some. The sample carries 300,000 to 400,000 clones, over 90% recorded once. Time point defined: blood from clinic visit 5 months post-surgery; TSC patient then seizure free. This specimen was peripheral blood, taken more than 4 months after surgery. These TCRs come from a boy in the first two years of life with tuberous sclerosis and intractable seizures.

The rearrangement joins TRBV2 to TRBJ2-1; TRBD2 matches at 11 bases. The V gene's germline CDR1 is SNHLY and CDR2 FYNNEI. The V gene end was trimmed by 8 bases and the J gene end by 3 bases; junction bases not matched to a gene: 12. This CDR3 contains 17 residues. CDR3 bases: TGTGCCAGCGTCGGGGGGATGACTAGCGGGGTCTACAATGAGCAGTTCTTC. Protein: CASVGGMTSGVYNEQFF. Full variable domain (outside the CDR3, taken from reference TRBV2 and TRBJ2-1): EPEVTQTPSHQVTQMGQEVILRCVPISNHLYFYWYRQILGQKVEFLVSFYNNEISEKSEIFDDQFSVERPDGSNFTLKIRSTKLEDSAMYFCASVGGMTSGVYNEQFFGPGTRLTVL.

J is TRBJ2-7 and V is TRBV6-6; either TRBD1 or TRBD2 may fit D (6 bases each). This CDR3 is 14 amino acids long. CDR1 and CDR2 (germline): MNHNY, SVGAGI (reference sequence). The V and J ends lost 0 bases and 4 bases respectively, with 10 bases between them. Here the CDR3 reads CASSYSGGRYEQYF. The CDR3 DNA reads TGTGCCAGCAGTTACTCGGGGGGCCGGTACGAGCAGTACTTC.

The chain is built from TRBV3-1 (or the pseudogene TRBV3-2) and TRBJ2-1; TRBD2 might be the D (7 bases). Germline-derived CDR1 and CDR2 are LGHDT and YNNKEL (reference sequence). The CDR3 is 16 residues long. Between the trimmed V and J ends, which lost 4 bases and 3 bases, there was a span of 16 bases. The CDR3 region has the DNA TGTGCCAGCAGCCCGCTTAGGGGAGGGGGCTACAATGAGCAGTTCTTC. It specifies CASSPLRGGGYNEQFF.

The gene calls are TRBV12-5 and TRBJ2-7, with 11 bases that match TRBD2. Germline V lookup: CDR1 LGHNT, CDR2 FRNRAP. The CDR3 covers 14 residues. The junction had 8 bases not matched to a gene; V was cut back by 2 bases and J by 11 bases. CDR3 region: CASGLSGLAEKEYF. CDR3 bases: TGTGCTAGTGGTTTGTCGGGACTAGCGGAGAAGGAGTACTTC.

The chain links TRBV20-1 to TRBJ2-7, with 8 bases lining up with TRBD2. The J segment lost 5 bases and the V segment lost 8 bases, leaving 5 bases of the junction unmatched. The V gene's germline CDR1 is DFQATT and CDR2 SNEGSKA (reference sequence). This CDR3 is 11 amino acids long. CDR3 DNA sequence: TGCAGTCGGGAGGGCGAAGACGAGCAGTACTTC. Amino acid sequence: CSREGEDEQYF.

The chain recombines TRBV27 with TRBJ1-1; D may be TRBD1 (5 bases). This CDR3 region has 15 residues. Germline CDR1 is MNHEY and CDR2 is SMNVEV (reference sequence). The germline V and J ends were trimmed by 6 bases and 4 bases, with 18 bases remaining between them. In DNA, the CDR3 is TGTGCCAGCAGAACCCTGGGGGGTACGGGCACTGAAGCTTTCTTT. Residues: CASRTLGGTGTEAFF.

The rearrangement uses TRBV2 and TRBJ2-5, with 7 bases that match TRBD1. V was clipped by 6 bases and J by 4 bases; unmatched bases: 14. This CDR3 region has 16 residues. The V gene's germline CDR1 is SNHLY and CDR2 FYNNEI. CDR3 region: CASSHRGWGPGETQYF. The CDR3, as DNA: TGTGCCAGCAGCCACAGGGGTTGGGGCCCTGGAGAGACCCAGTACTTC.

The chain couples TRBV6-5 to TRBJ1-5, with TRBD1 as a possible D gene (6 bases). Germline V gives CDR1 MNHEY, CDR2 SVGAGI. The CDR3 extends over 15 amino acids. Between the trimmed V and J ends, which lost 0 bases and 6 bases, there was a span of 12 bases. CDR3 loop: CASSYSGAGGQPQHF. CDR3 nucleotide sequence: TGTGCCAGCAGTTACTCGGGGGCGGGGGGTCAGCCCCAGCATTTT.

This clone was picked up a small number of times. The J gene is TRBJ1-2, the V gene TRBV2; weak D call: TRBD1 (6 bases). The germline V gene has CDR1 SNHLY and CDR2 FYNNEI. This CDR3 is 13 amino acids long. V was clipped by 6 bases and J by 4 bases, with 12 bases between them. The CDR3 loop reads CASSGGTLYGYTF. CDR3 DNA sequence: TGTGCCAGCAGCGGCGGGACACTCTATGGCTACACCTTC.

The count of this clone is one. This chain links TRBV5-6 with TRBJ2-1, with 7 bases fitting TRBD2. Germline CDR1 is SGHDT and CDR2 is YYEEEE. V shed 6 bases, J shed 0 bases, and the junction held 9 bases outside the gene matches. The length of the CDR3 is 16 residues. The CDR3 DNA sequence: TGTGCCAGCACCCACCTCCCTAGCGGCTCCTACAATGAGCAGTTCTTC. Amino acids: CASTHLPSGSYNEQFF.

The V call is TRBV3-1 (or the pseudogene TRBV3-2), the J call TRBJ1-6; 7 nucleotides match TRBD1. V lost 3 bases and J lost 10; bases outside the gene matches: 6. Germline values: CDR1 LGHDT, CDR2 YNNKEL (reference sequence). This CDR3 contains 14 residues. Written as DNA, the CDR3 is TGTGCCAGCAGCCAGGGCAGGGGGTGGTCACCCCTCCACTTT. Amino acids: CASSQGRGWSPLHF.

This chain uses TRBV11-2 with TRBJ1-4, with D perhaps TRBD1 (5 bases). Germline CDR1 is SGHAT and CDR2 is FQNNGV. Deletions cut 1 base from V and 7 bases from J, with 13 bases between. The CDR3 runs to 15 residues. The CDR3: CASSLVRGGIEKLFF. The CDR3 DNA reads TGTGCCAGCAGCTTAGTACGTGGGGGTATTGAAAAACTGTTTTTT.

The V and J genes are TRBV5-1 and TRBJ2-3; possibly TRBD2 for D (6 bases). Trimming pared 8 bases from V and 3 bases from J, leaving 22 bases between. Germline CDR1 SGHRS, CDR2 YFSETQ. CDR3 size: 16 residues. CDR3 sequence (DNA): TGCGCCAGACGACTAGAACCTAGTATGGTTACAGATACGCAGTATTTT. Protein sequence: CARRLEPSMVTDTQYF.

CDR3 coding DNA: TGTGCCACCAGCAGAGCTCACACGGGTGTGTACAATGAGCAGTTCTTC. Amino acids: CATSRAHTGVYNEQFF. This chain uses TRBV15 with TRBJ2-1; D is undetermined. There are 16 residues in the CDR3. Germline CDR1 LNHNV, CDR2 YYDKDF (reference sequence). Trimming pared 1 base from V and 4 bases from J, leaving 14 bases between.

V is TRBV30 and J is TRBJ1-5; 8 bases align to TRBD1. The CDR3 is 13 residues long. CDR1 GTSNPN and CDR2 SVGIG come from the germline V gene (reference sequence). Germline trimming cut 2 bases from V and 6 bases from J; bases unmatched to any gene: 3. DNA of the CDR3: TGTGCCTGGAGTCCAGGGGGCCGTCAGCCCCAGCATTTT. This gives the protein CAWSPGGRQPQHF.

The chain combines TRBV2 with TRBJ1-5; a weak D match, TRBD1 (6 bases). V shed 1 base and J shed 2 bases, with 12 bases lying between them. Germline assignment: CDR1 SNHLY and CDR2 FYNNEI. The CDR3 is made up of 16 amino acids. The CDR3 reads CASSEEGEIGNQPQHF. CDR3 nucleotides: TGTGCCAGCAGTGAAGAGGGGGAAATCGGCAATCAGCCCCAGCATTTT.

The V and J genes are TRBV7-9 and TRBJ1-1; no definite D call. The ends were cut back, 7 bases at V and 6 bases at J, with 9 bases in the middle. Germline-derived CDR1 and CDR2 are SEHNR and FQNEAQ (reference sequence). The CDR3 runs to 11 residues. The CDR3, as DNA: TGTGCCAGCACCGGCGGGCCTGAAGCTTTCTTT. Residues: CASTGGPEAFF.

On this clone: The junction departs from germline at one end; a sequencing error may be responsible. The V call is TRBV10-3, the J call TRBJ2-3; D remains unclear. The CDR3 consists of 14 residues. The germline V gene has CDR1 ENHRY and CDR2 SYGVKD. In DNA form, the CDR3 reads TGTGCCATGAGTGATCAAGGCGGCACAGATACGCAGTATTTT. Translated: CAMSDQGGTDTQYF.

V gene TRBV7-2 combines with J gene TRBJ2-3, with D perhaps matching TRBD2 (6 bases). Trimming cost V 5 bases and J 6 bases, with 21 bases left between them. This CDR3 has 16 residues. Germline V CDR1 and CDR2: SGHTA, FQGNSA. The CDR3 coding sequence is TGTGCCAGCAGCCCAGCCGGCCCCGGGGGATCTGATACGCAGTATTTT. Translated: CASSPAGPGGSDTQYF.

The V call is TRBV6-1, the J call TRBJ1-6; 11 positions agree with TRBD1. The CDR3 covers 15 residues. Germline CDR1 reads MNHNS; CDR2 reads SASEGT. Trimming cost V 1 base and J 9 bases; bases outside gene matches: 2. This CDR3 reads CASSEVGTGGSPLHF. CDR3 bases: TGTGCCAGCAGTGAAGTGGGGACAGGGGGTTCACCCCTCCACTTT.

The V and J genes are TRBV5-6 and TRBJ1-2; D call uncertain. The CDR3 is made up of 14 amino acids. In germline, CDR1 is SGHDT, CDR2 YYEEEE. The V end was cut by 4 bases, the J end by 7 bases, with 17 bases between. CDR3 residues: CASSPGSSTSGYTF. The CDR3 region has the DNA TGTGCCAGCAGCCCCGGTTCGTCCACGAGTGGCTACACCTTC.

The V call is TRBV7-9, the J call TRBJ1-1; D gene unclear. The germline V gene has CDR1 SEHNR and CDR2 FQNEAQ (reference sequence). V was trimmed by 2 bases and J by 0 bases, leaving 10 bases between them. This CDR3 contains 15 residues. CDR3 sequence: CASSLIYFVNTEAFF. In DNA, the CDR3 is TGTGCCAGCAGCTTAATTTACTTTGTGAACACTGAAGCTTTCTTT.